This T cell receptor (beta chain) was recorded in a study of CXCR3-negative and CXCR3-positive naive CD8 T cells. Study summary: Per library, roughly 1.6 +/- 0.3 million reads; 140 million or so TRB reads overall. Notes on the study in general: It was found that naive subsets had comparable surface CD5, and TCR strength was inferred from TRB CDR3 properties. Diversity ran similarly high across both naive subsets but far lower in memory CD8+ cells. TRB CDR3s of CXCR3-positive naive cells were more hydrophobic than those of CXCR3-negative naive cells.

To note about this clonotype: The antigen remains undetermined.

UMI-labeled TRB cDNA libraries were prepared by 5' RACE. TCRdb re-called the 5' RACE reads; every CDR3 protein appears as one record, without DNA. Its table lists some 150,000 distinct CDR3 sequences. Cells that were CD45RO-CCR7+CD27+CD95- constituted naive CD8+ T cells. Source material: naive CXCR3+ CD8+ T cells from blood. Subset described: CD45RO-CCR7+CD27+CD95- naive CD8+ T cells expressing CXCR3 (TNR3+). This TCR was sampled from a human donor in good health. Some clones in this sample may be carry-over from other donors' samples.

This CDR3 reads CSARDQGNEQFF. The rearrangement joins TRBV20-1 to TRBJ2-1; the TCRdb D gene call, TRBD1, has no DNA to confirm it. Germline V lookup: CDR1 DFQATT, CDR2 SNEGSKA (reference sequence). This CDR3 region has 12 residues.